What follows describes a single T cell receptor beta chain. Its matching antigen is unknown. The germline V gene has CDR1 MNHEY and CDR2 SVGAGI. Trimming removed 8 bases from V and 3 bases from J, with 14 bases in between. The CDR3 totals 13 residues. This sample is drawn from a study of shared clonotypes between healthy human individuals. Study observations and caveats: All-four-donor shared clonotypes had higher generation probabilities than non-shared clonotypes did. Genetic and exposure-history diversity was limited by the small donor number.

All the donors were Caucasian adults who lived in Nashville, Tennessee. Libraries were prepared by immunoSEQ multiplex PCR; TCRdb keeps only in-frame clonotypes and omits some of them. Here the sample spans around 1.6 million clones, around 98% being singletons. This TCR came from a man younger than 45 in good health. Sequences were obtained from naive CD4+ T cells sorted from blood. Subset reported: CD45RA+ positively selected. The genes are TRBV6-5 and TRBJ2-7; D may be TRBD1 (5 bases). CDR3 protein: CASRGGAGYEQYF. The CDR3 DNA reads TGTGCCAGCCGCGGTGGGGCCGGCTACGAGCAGTACTTC.